This T cell receptor (beta chain) was obtained from a study of T cell repertoires in cytomegalovirus infection. TCRdb reprocessed the reads via MiXCR and lists one record per CDR3 protein. The sample holds under 800,000 distinct CDR3 sequences, about 24% seen once. This clonotype was recorded at least ten times. The germline CDR1 and CDR2 sequences are SGHVS and FQNEAQ. The CDR3 totals 14 residues. V was clipped by 7 bases and J by 4 bases, with 16 bases between them. The sample was CD8+ T cells from PBMCs. The TCR comes from a human donor in good health (CMV status not recorded). Some clones in this sample may be carry-over from other donors' samples. This chain connects TRBV7-8 to TRBJ1-1; D is perhaps TRBD1 (5 bases). The DNA for the CDR3 is TGTGCCAGCAATTCTCCCGAGGGACTCACTGAAGCTTTCTTT. Protein product: CASNSPEGLTEAFF.